The next 15 T cell receptor beta chains were all read from a single sample in a study of monozygotic twins with inflammatory bowel disease. TCRdb reworked the 5' RACE reads into one entry per CDR3 protein, no DNA. The sample's table shows 150,000 to 200,000 distinct CDR3 sequences. Sequencing input: blood. These receptors were collected from a human donor with ulcerative colitis or Crohn's disease, or a healthy co-twin of an affected twin (not recorded which).

The CDR3 sequence: CASTLGLAAHSYEQYF. This chain connects TRBV6-2 or TRBV6-3 to TRBJ2-7; TCRdb names TRBD2, which stays unverified in the absence of DNA. Germline V gene lookup returns CDR1 MNHEY and CDR2 SVGEGT. This CDR3 is built from 16 residues.

The chain is built from TRBV19 and TRBJ2-3. The CDR3 runs to 13 residues. Germline lookup yields CDR1 LNHDA and CDR2 SQIVND (reference sequence). The CDR3 here is CASRAMGTDTQYF.

The chain combines TRBV20-1 with TRBJ2-7; TCRdb designates TRBD2, a call that cannot be tested without DNA. Germline V gene lookup returns CDR1 DFQATT and CDR2 SNEGSKA (reference sequence). The CDR3 is made up of 15 amino acids. Here the CDR3 reads CSASMTLAGAYEQYF.

This chain joins TRBV30 and TRBJ1-2. The CDR3 spans 14 residues. Germline CDR1 GTSNPN, CDR2 SVGIG (reference sequence). CDR3 amino acids: CAQKGQGRAYGYTF.

The V call is TRBV7-2, the J call TRBJ2-2; the D gene TCRdb calls, TRBD1, cannot be checked with no DNA. This CDR3 is 15 amino acids long. Per germline, CDR1 SGHTA and CDR2 FQGNSA. This CDR3 reads CASNADRGHTGELFF.

V and J are TRBV6-5 and TRBJ1-1; TCRdb selects TRBD1, and the lack of DNA leaves this call unchecked. This CDR3 is built from 13 residues. Germline values: CDR1 MNHEY, CDR2 SVGAGI. This CDR3 is CASSYLQGAEAFF.

The chain recombines TRBV10-3 with TRBJ1-3; the D call of TRBD1 rests on TCRdb alone, since no DNA is present to check it. CDR3 length: 15 residues. Germline CDR1 ENHRY, CDR2 SYGVKD. The CDR3 sequence: CAISPDGASGNTIYF.

The CDR3 sequence: CASSLGALGIGNEKLFF. The rearrangement uses TRBV5-1 and TRBJ1-4. Germline lookup yields CDR1 SGHRS and CDR2 YFSETQ. The CDR3 is made up of 17 amino acids. Supplemented by reference TRBV5-1 and TRBJ1-4, the full variable domain reads KAGVTQTPRYLIKTRGQQVTLSCSPISGHRSVSWYQQTPGQGLQFLFEYFSETQRNKGNFPGRFSGRQFSNSRSEMNVSTLELGDSALYLCASSLGALGIGNEKLFFGSGTQLSVL.

This chain's CDR3 is CASSYVGGSYEQYF. The chain couples TRBV7-2 to TRBJ2-7; the D call of TRBD1 rests on TCRdb alone, since no DNA is present to check it. This CDR3 region has 14 residues. In germline, CDR1 is SGHTA, CDR2 FQGNSA.

This chain joins TRBV7-7 and TRBJ2-5; TCRdb's assignment of TRBD1 cannot be checked, as there is no DNA. CDR1 and CDR2 from the germline V gene are SSHAT and FNYEAQ (reference sequence). This CDR3 comprises 14 residues. The CDR3 region is CASSSQTGRETQYF.

The genes are TRBV18 and TRBJ1-2. The germline V gene has CDR1 KGHSH and CDR2 LQKENI. The CDR3 loop spans 16 amino acids. The CDR3 sequence: CASSPPGQGGNYGYTF.

The chain carries TRBV5-1 and TRBJ2-5; lacking DNA, the TRBD2 call made by TCRdb goes unchecked. CDR1 and CDR2 from the germline V gene are SGHRS and YFSETQ. The CDR3 runs 16 residues. The CDR3 loop reads CASRPILAGGEETQYF. Drawing the rest from reference TRBV5-1 and TRBJ2-5, the complete variable domain is KAGVTQTPRYLIKTRGQQVTLSCSPISGHRSVSWYQQTPGQGLQFLFEYFSETQRNKGNFPGRFSGRQFSNSRSEMNVSTLELGDSALYLCASRPILAGGEETQYFGPGTRLLVL.

The chain recombines TRBV29-1 with TRBJ1-1; checking the TCRdb D call of TRBD1 is not possible without DNA. Per germline, CDR1 SQVTM and CDR2 ANQGSEA. The CDR3 sequence is 13 residues long. The CDR3 reads CSVGAGMNTEAFF. The whole variable domain, filled in from reference TRBV29-1 and TRBJ1-1, reads SAVISQKPSRDICQRGTSLTIQCQVDSQVTMMFWYRQQPGQSLTLIATANQGSEATYESGFVIDKFPISRPNLTFSTLTVSNMSPEDSSIYLCSVGAGMNTEAFFGQGTRLTVV.

The rearrangement joins TRBV6-5 to TRBJ1-1. This CDR3 is built from 14 residues. Germline CDR1 is MNHEY and CDR2 is SVGAGI. CDR3: CASSYFQRNAEAFF.

CDR3 loop: CASSPQVTNLEAFF. The chain employs TRBV18 and TRBJ1-1. CDR3 length: 14 amino acids. Germline V gives CDR1 KGHSH, CDR2 LQKENI.